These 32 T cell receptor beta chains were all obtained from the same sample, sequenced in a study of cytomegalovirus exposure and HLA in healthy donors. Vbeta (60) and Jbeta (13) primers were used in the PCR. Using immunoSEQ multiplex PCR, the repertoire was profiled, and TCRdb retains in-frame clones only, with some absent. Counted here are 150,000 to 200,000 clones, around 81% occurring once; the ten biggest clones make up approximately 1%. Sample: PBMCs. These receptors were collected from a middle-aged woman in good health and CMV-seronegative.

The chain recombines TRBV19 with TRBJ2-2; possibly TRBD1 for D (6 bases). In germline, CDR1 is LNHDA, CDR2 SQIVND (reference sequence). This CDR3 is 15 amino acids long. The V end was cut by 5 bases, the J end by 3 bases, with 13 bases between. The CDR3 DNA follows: TGTGCCAGTAGTTGGGGGACATACCACACCGGGGAGCTGTTTTTT. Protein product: CASSWGTYHTGELFF.

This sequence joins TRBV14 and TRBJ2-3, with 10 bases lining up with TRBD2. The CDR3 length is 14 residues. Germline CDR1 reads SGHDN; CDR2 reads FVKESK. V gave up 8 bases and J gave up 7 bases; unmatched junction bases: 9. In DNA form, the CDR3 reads TGTGCCAGCCGTCTAGCGGGAGTCTCGAATACGCAGTATTTT. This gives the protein CASRLAGVSNTQYF.

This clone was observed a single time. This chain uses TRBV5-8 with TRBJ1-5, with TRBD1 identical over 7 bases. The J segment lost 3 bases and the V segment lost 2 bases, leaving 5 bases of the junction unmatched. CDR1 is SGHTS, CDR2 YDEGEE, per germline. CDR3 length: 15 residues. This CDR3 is CASSFTGVSNQPQHF. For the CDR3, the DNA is TGTGCCAGCAGCTTCACAGGGGTCTCCAATCAGCCCCAGCATTTT.

This CDR3 reads CASSRTSGRGTDTQYF. The CDR3 bases are TGTGCCAGCAGTCGGACTAGCGGGAGGGGGACAGATACGCAGTATTTT. The chain employs TRBV2 and TRBJ2-3; TRBD2 matches 15 bases. The CDR3 covers 16 residues. Germline V lookup: CDR1 SNHLY, CDR2 FYNNEI. Trimming took 5 bases from V and 3 from J; bases not matched to a gene: 3.

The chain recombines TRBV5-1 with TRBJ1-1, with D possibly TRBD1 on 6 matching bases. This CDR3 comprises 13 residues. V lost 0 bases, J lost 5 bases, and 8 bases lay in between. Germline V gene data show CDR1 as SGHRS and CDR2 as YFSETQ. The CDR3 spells CASSLGRGTEAFF. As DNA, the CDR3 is TGCGCCAGCAGCTTGGGAAGGGGGACTGAAGCTTTCTTT.

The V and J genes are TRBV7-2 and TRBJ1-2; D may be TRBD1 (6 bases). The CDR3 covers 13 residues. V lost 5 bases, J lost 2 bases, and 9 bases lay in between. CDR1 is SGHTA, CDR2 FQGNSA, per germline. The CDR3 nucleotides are TGTGCCAGCAGCCTGGACAGCAACTATGGCTACACCTTC. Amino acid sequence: CASSLDSNYGYTF.

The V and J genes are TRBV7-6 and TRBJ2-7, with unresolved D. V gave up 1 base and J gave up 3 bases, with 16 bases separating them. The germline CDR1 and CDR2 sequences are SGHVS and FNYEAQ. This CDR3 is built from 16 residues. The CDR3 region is CASSLGGGTSNYEQYF. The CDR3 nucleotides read TGTGCCAGCAGCTTAGGCGGCGGCACCTCAAACTACGAGCAGTACTTC.

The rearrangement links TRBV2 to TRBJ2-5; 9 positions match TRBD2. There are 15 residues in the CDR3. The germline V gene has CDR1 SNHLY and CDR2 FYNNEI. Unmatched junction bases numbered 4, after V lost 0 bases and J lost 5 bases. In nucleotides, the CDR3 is TGTGCCAGCAGTGAAGCTAGCGGGGGCGGGGAGACCCAGTACTTC. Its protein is CASSEASGGGETQYF.

CDR3 sequence (DNA): TGTGCCAGCGGAGGGTTCACCGGGGAGCTGTTTTTT. It specifies CASGGFTGELFF. The chain employs TRBV6-6 and TRBJ2-2, with D possibly matching TRBD2 (6 bases). Germline V gene lookup returns CDR1 MNHNY and CDR2 SVGAGI (reference sequence). V was shortened by 8 bases and J by 4 bases, with 8 bases between the two germline ends. The CDR3 runs to 12 residues.

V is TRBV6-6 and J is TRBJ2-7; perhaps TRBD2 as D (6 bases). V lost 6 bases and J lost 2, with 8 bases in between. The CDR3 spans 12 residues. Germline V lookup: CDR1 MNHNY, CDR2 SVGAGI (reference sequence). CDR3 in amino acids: CASRDYPYEQYF. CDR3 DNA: TGTGCCAGCAGGGACTATCCCTACGAGCAGTACTTC.

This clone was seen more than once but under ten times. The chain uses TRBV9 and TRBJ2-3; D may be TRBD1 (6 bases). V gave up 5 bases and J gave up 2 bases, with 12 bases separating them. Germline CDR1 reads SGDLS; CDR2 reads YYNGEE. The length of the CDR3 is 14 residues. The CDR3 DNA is TGTGCCAGCAGTCAGGGGCCCGCCACAGATACGCAGTATTTT. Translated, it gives CASSQGPATDTQYF.

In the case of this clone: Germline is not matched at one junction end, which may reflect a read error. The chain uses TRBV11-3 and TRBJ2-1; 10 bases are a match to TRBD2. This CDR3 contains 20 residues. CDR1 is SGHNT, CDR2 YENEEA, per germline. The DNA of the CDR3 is TGTACCAGCAGCTTAGATCTGGTAGCGGGAGGTACCCACGGCTACAATGAGCAGTTCTTC. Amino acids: CTSSLDLVAGGTHGYNEQFF. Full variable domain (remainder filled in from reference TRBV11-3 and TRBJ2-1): EAGVVQSPRYKIIEKKQPVAFWCNPISGHNTLYWYLQNLGQGPELLIRYENEEAVDDSQLPKDRFSAERLKGVDSTLKIQPAELGDSAVYLCTSSLDLVAGGTHGYNEQFFGPGTRLTVL.

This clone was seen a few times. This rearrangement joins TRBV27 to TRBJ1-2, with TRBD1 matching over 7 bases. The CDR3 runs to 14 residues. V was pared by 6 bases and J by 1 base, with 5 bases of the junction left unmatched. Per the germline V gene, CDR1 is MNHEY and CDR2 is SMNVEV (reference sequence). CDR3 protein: CASRETGFNYGYTF. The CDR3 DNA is TGTGCCAGCAGAGAGACAGGGTTTAACTATGGCTACACCTTC.

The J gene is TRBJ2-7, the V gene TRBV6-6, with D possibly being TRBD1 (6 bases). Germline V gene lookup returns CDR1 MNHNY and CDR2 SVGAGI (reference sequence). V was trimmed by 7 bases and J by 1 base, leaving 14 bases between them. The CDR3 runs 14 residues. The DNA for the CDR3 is TGTGCCAGCACCCTAGCAGGGGAATCCTACGAGCAGTACTTC. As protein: CASTLAGESYEQYF.

Here the CDR3 reads CASSLRGGGSGSSTDTQYF. CDR3 bases: TGTGCCAGCAGCTTACGGGGTGGGGGTAGCGGGTCTAGCACAGATACGCAGTATTTT. The genes are TRBV7-2 and TRBJ2-3, with 7 nucleotides matching TRBD2. This CDR3 is built from 19 residues. The germline CDR1 and CDR2 sequences are SGHTA and FQGNSA. The trim removed 2 bases at V and 0 bases at J, leaving 14 bases unmatched.

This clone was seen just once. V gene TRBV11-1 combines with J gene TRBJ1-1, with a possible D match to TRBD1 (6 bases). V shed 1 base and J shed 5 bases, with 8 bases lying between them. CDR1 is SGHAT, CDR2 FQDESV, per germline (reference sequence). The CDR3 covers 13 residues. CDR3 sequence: CASSLEGGTEAFF. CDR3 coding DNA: TGTGCCAGCAGCTTAGAAGGGGGAACTGAAGCTTTCTTT.

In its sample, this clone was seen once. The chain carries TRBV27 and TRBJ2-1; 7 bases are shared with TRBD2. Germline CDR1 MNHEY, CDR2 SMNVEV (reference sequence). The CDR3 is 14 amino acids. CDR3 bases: TGTGCTACTTCCAGCGGGACCTACCTTAATGAGCAGTTCTTC. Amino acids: CATSSGTYLNEQFF.

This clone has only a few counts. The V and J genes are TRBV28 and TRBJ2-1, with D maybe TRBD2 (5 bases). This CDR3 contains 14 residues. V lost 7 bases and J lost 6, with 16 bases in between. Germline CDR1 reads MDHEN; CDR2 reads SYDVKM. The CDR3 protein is CASTAPGSFNEQFF. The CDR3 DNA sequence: TGTGCCAGCACGGCCCCGGGGTCGTTCAATGAGCAGTTCTTC.

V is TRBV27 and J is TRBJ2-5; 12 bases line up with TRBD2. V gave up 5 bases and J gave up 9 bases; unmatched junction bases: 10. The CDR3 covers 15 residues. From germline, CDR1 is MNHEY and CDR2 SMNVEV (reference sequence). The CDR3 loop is CASSLRTSGAAAQYF. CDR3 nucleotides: TGTGCCAGCAGTCTTCGGACTAGCGGGGCCGCGGCCCAGTACTTC.

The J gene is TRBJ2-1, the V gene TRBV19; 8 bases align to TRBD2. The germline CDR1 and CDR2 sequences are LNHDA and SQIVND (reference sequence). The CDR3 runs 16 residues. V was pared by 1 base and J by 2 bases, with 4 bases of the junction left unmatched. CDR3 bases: TGTGCCAGTAGTATAGTCTCAGCGGGAGCCTACAATGAGCAGTTCTTC. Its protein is CASSIVSAGAYNEQFF. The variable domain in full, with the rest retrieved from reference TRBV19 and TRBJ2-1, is DGGITQSPKYLFRKEGQNVTLSCEQNLNHDAMYWYRQDPGQGLRLIYYSQIVNDFQKGDIAEGYSVSREKKESFPLTVTSAQKNPTAFYLCASSIVSAGAYNEQFFGPGTRLTVL.

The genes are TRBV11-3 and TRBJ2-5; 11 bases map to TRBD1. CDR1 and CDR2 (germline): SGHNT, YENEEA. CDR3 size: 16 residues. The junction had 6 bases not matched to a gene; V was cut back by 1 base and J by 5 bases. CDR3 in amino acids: CASSLAAGTGGETQYF. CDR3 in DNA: TGTGCCAGCAGCTTAGCCGCCGGGACAGGGGGGGAGACCCAGTACTTC. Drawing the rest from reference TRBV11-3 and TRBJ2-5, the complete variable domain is EAGVVQSPRYKIIEKKQPVAFWCNPISGHNTLYWYLQNLGQGPELLIRYENEEAVDDSQLPKDRFSAERLKGVDSTLKIQPAELGDSAVYLCASSLAAGTGGETQYFGPGTRLLVL.

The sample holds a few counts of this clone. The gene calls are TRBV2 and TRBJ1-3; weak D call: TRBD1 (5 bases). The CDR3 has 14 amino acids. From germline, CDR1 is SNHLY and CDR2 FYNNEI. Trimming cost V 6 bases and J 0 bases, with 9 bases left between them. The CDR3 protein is CASSDSVSGNTIYF. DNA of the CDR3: TGTGCCAGCAGCGACAGCGTCTCTGGAAACACCATATATTTT. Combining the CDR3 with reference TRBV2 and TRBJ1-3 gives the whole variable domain EPEVTQTPSHQVTQMGQEVILRCVPISNHLYFYWYRQILGQKVEFLVSFYNNEISEKSEIFDDQFSVERPDGSNFTLKIRSTKLEDSAMYFCASSDSVSGNTIYFGEGSWLTVV.

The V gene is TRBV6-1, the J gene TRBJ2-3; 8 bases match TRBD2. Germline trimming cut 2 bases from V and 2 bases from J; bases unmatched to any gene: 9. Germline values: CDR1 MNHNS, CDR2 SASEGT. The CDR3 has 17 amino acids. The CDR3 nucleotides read TGTGCCAGCAGTGAAAGCGGGACTAGTTCATACACAGATACGCAGTATTTT. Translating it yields CASSESGTSSYTDTQYF.

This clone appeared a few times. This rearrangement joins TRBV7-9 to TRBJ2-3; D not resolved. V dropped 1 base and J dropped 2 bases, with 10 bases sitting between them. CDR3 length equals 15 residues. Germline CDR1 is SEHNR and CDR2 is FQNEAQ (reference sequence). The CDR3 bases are TGTGCCAGCAGCTTAGAAAAGCCTACCACAGATACGCAGTATTTT. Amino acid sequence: CASSLEKPTTDTQYF.

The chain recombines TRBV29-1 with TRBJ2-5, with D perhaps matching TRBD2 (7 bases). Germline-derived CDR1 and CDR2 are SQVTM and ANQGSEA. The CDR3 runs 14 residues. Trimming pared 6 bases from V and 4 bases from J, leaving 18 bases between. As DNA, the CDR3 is TGCAGCGTGAGGGGACTACAGGGAGGAGAGACCCAGTACTTC. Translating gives CSVRGLQGGETQYF.

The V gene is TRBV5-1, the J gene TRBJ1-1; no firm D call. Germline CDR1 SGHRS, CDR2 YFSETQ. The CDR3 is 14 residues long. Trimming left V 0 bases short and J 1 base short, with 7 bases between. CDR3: CASSLAVSNTEAFF. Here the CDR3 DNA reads TGCGCCAGCAGCTTGGCAGTCTCGAACACTGAAGCTTTCTTT. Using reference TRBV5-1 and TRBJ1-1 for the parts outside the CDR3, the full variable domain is KAGVTQTPRYLIKTRGQQVTLSCSPISGHRSVSWYQQTPGQGLQFLFEYFSETQRNKGNFPGRFSGRQFSNSRSEMNVSTLELGDSALYLCASSLAVSNTEAFFGQGTRLTVV.

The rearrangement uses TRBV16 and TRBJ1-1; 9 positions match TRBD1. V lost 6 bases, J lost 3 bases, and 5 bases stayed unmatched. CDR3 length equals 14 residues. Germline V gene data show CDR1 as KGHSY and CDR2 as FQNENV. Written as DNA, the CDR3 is TGTGCCAGCAGTAAACAGGGGGCCGACACTGAAGCTTTCTTT. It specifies CASSKQGADTEAFF.

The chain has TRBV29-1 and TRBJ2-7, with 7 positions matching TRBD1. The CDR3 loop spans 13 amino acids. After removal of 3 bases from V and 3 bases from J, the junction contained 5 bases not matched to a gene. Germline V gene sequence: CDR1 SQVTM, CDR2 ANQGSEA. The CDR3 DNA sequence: TGCAGCGTTGACATCGACAGGGTCTACGAGCAGTACTTC. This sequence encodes CSVDIDRVYEQYF.

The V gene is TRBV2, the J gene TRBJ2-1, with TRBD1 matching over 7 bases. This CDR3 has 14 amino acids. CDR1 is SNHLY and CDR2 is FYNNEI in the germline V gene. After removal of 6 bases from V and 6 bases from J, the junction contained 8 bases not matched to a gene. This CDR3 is CASRGDSWANEQFF. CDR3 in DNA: TGTGCCAGCAGGGGGGACAGTTGGGCCAATGAGCAGTTCTTC.

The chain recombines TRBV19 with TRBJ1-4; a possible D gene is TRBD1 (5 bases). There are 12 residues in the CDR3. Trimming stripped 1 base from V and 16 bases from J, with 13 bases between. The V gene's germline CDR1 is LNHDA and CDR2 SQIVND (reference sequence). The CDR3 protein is CASSIVGGYTFF. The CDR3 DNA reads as TGTGCCAGTAGTATAGTGGGGGGTTATACGTTTTTT.

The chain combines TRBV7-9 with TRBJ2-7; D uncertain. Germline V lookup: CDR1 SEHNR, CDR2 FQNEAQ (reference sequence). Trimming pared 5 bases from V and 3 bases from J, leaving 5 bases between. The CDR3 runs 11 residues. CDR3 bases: TGTGCCAGCAGCGTTAACTACGAGCAGTACTTC. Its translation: CASSVNYEQYF.

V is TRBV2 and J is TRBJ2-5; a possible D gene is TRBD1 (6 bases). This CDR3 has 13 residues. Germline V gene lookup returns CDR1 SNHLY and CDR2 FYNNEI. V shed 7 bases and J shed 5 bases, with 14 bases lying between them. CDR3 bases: TGTGCCAGCAAATCAGGGGACGGCGAGACCCAGTACTTC. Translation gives CASKSGDGETQYF. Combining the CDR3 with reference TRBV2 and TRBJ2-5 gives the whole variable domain EPEVTQTPSHQVTQMGQEVILRCVPISNHLYFYWYRQILGQKVEFLVSFYNNEISEKSEIFDDQFSVERPDGSNFTLKIRSTKLEDSAMYFCASKSGDGETQYFGPGTRLLVL.